This record covers a single T cell receptor (beta chain). The antigen is undetermined. The sample originates from a study of human T cells and chemical hapten exposure. Study-level background: Variability of per-sample TCR yields stemmed mainly from small differences in pooled library volume.

Time point indicated: patch test 2, 6 weeks after DPC sensitization. Documented treatment: therapeutic diphenylcyclopropenone sensitization with weekly scalp DPC. Total RNA came from unfractionated whole blood. Broader study findings: Among expanded TCRs, significantly more large CDR3 similarity clusters formed than among controls.

V trimming: 3 bases; J trimming: 8 bases; junction bases outside the gene matches: 10. The length of the CDR3 is 15 residues. Germline loops: CDR1 MDHEN, CDR2 SYDVKM. From the RACE reads, TCRdb called clonotypes with MiXCR, one entry per CDR3 protein. The table has approximately 89,000 distinct CDR3 sequences, 10% to 13% seen once. This chain uses TRBV28 with TRBJ2-1; 7 nucleotides line up with TRBD2. The sample in question was whole blood, obtained in connection with sensitization to the hapten diphenylcyclopropenone (DPC). The receptor was isolated from a woman younger than 45 with alopecia areata. Some clones in this sample may be carry-over from other donors' samples. This chain's CDR3 is CASSFVGGPSDEQFF. CDR3 coding DNA: TGTGCCAGCAGTTTTGTGGGAGGGCCGTCGGATGAGCAGTTCTTC. Using reference TRBV28 and TRBJ2-1 for the parts outside the CDR3, the full variable domain is DVKVTQSSRYLVKRTGEKVFLECVQDMDHENMFWYRQDPGLGLRLIYFSYDVKMKEKGDIPEGYSVSREKKERFSLILESASTNQTSMYLCASSFVGGPSDEQFFGPGTRLTVL.